This T cell receptor beta chain was sequenced during a study of prognosis after radiotherapy for stage I lung cancer. The table lists this clonotype with many counts. Antigen: not known. Overall study findings and caveats: As reported, TRBV and TRBJ gene usage differed between patients who had metastases and those who did not.

Genomic DNA was the source, and TCR beta CDR3 was amplified from it by two-round multiplex PCR. The first round of PCR was done with primers that matched each TRBV and TRBJ gene. TCRdb independently ran MiXCR on the multiplex PCR reads; one entry per CDR3 protein. The repertoire has over 12,000 distinct CDR3 sequences, about 27% of them found once; the top ten carry roughly 10%. The TCR originated in a donor over 45 with non-small cell lung cancer. Specimen: PBMCs, collected before or after stereotactic body radiation therapy (not recorded which).

The CDR3 loop reads CASSLAGQRNQPQHF. The CDR3 coding sequence is TGCGCCAGCAGCTTGGCCGGACAGAGGAATCAGCCCCAGCATTTT. The rearrangement joins TRBV5-1 to TRBJ1-5; perhaps TRBD1 as D (6 bases). CDR1 is SGHRS, CDR2 YFSETQ, per germline. Trimming shortened V by 0 bases and J by 4 bases, and 11 bases separated the two germline ends. CDR3 length: 15 amino acids.